Below are 20 T cell receptor beta chains sequenced from a single sample in a study of blood T cell repertoires in COVID-19. Libraries were prepared by immunoSEQ multiplex PCR; TCRdb keeps only in-frame clonotypes and omits some of them. The sample contains more than 85,000 clones, 84% of which appear only once. Sequencing input: peripheral blood. All receptors derive from a man aged 40-50 years with active or convalescent COVID-19.

J is TRBJ1-1 and V is TRBV23-1; the D is unclear. TRBV23-1 is noted as an ORF with a role that remains uncertain. This CDR3 region has 18 residues. V lost 0 bases, J lost 2 bases, and 19 bases lay in between. This CDR3 is CASSQSGGRVGSNTEAFF. DNA of the CDR3: TGCGCCAGCAGTCAATCTGGAGGCCGGGTAGGGTCTAACACTGAAGCTTTCTTT.

The chain recombines TRBV4-1 with TRBJ2-1; TRBD1 aligns across 9 bases. The CDR3 covers 13 residues. After removal of 0 bases from V and 10 bases from J, the junction contained 1 base not matched to a gene. Per germline, CDR1 MGHRA and CDR2 YSYEKL. The CDR3 here is CASSQETGGEQFF. In DNA form, the CDR3 reads TGCGCCAGCAGCCAAGAGACAGGGGGGGAGCAGTTCTTC.

The table lists this clone with a count of one. DNA for the CDR3: TGTGCCAGCAGGGACAGACTAAACACCGGGGAGCTGTTTTTT. Translating gives CASRDRLNTGELFF. The genes are TRBV6-5 and TRBJ2-2; D possibly corresponds to TRBD1 (6 bases). Per the germline V gene, CDR1 is MNHEY and CDR2 is SVGAGI. The CDR3 contains 14 residues. V gave up 6 bases and J gave up 2 bases, with 10 bases separating them.

This clone was seen just once. The chain recombines TRBV4-2 with TRBJ1-1; possible D gene TRBD1, 5 bases. V was cut by 0 bases and J by 3 bases, with 5 bases left in between. CDR1 LGHNA and CDR2 YNFKEQ come from the germline V gene. The CDR3 length is 13 residues. In DNA form, the CDR3 reads TGTGCCAGCAGCCAAGACAGGGACACTGAAGCTTTCTTT. Residues: CASSQDRDTEAFF.

The rearrangement links TRBV12-3 or TRBV12-4 to TRBJ2-3, with D possibly being TRBD1 (5 bases). V lost 5 bases and J lost 6, with 9 bases in between. This CDR3 has 12 residues. The CDR3 nucleotides are TGTGCCAGCAGTCCTTCAGGGGATACGCAGTATTTT. It encodes CASSPSGDTQYF.

The chain employs TRBV7-2 and TRBJ2-5; weak D call: TRBD2 (6 bases). V lost 3 bases and J lost 5, with 10 bases in between. This CDR3 has 13 amino acids. Germline CDR1 is SGHTA and CDR2 is FQGNSA. The CDR3 protein is CASSLGLLETQYF. The CDR3 DNA sequence: TGTGCCAGCAGCTTGGGACTTCTGGAGACCCAGTACTTC.

V and J are TRBV6-5 and TRBJ1-6; 8 positions match TRBD1. Trimming took 5 bases from V and 8 from J; bases not matched to a gene: 5. In germline, CDR1 is MNHEY, CDR2 SVGAGI. The CDR3 runs 14 residues. This CDR3 reads CASSTWTGYSPLHF. The CDR3 bases are TGTGCCAGCAGTACCTGGACAGGGTATTCACCCCTCCACTTT.

The chain employs TRBV5-1 and TRBJ2-1; possibly TRBD1 for D (7 bases). The CDR3 is 15 residues long. Germline values: CDR1 SGHRS, CDR2 YFSETQ. With 4 bases removed from V and 5 bases from J, the gap between germline ends came to 16 bases. The CDR3 region has the DNA TGCGCCAGCAGCCAAGGGGGGACAGTTAACAATGAGCAGTTCTTC. Its protein is CASSQGGTVNNEQFF.

The V and J genes are TRBV6-5 and TRBJ2-3; possibly TRBD1 for D (5 bases). Looked up from germline, CDR1 is MNHEY and CDR2 is SVGAGI. The CDR3 consists of 16 residues. V gave up 2 bases and J gave up 3 bases, with 15 bases separating them. The CDR3: CASSYGQGKATDTQYF. The DNA of the CDR3 is TGTGCCAGCAGTTACGGGCAGGGTAAAGCGACAGATACGCAGTATTTT.

V is TRBV5-4 and J is TRBJ1-2; D is undetermined. V lost 4 bases to trimming and J lost 4 bases, with 8 bases between them. The CDR3 is 12 amino acids. CDR1 is SGHNT, CDR2 YYREEE, per germline (reference sequence). The CDR3 DNA follows: TGTGCCAGCAGCAGAGATAGCTATGGCTACACCTTC. It yields the protein CASSRDSYGYTF.

CDR3 nucleotide sequence: TGTGCCAGCAGCCAGTACGGAGCGGAGGGTGGCTACACCTTC. Residues: CASSQYGAEGGYTF. The chain has TRBV3-1 (or the pseudogene TRBV3-2) and TRBJ1-2; D ambiguous. V lost 3 bases to trimming and J lost 7 bases, with 15 bases between them. The CDR3 is made up of 14 amino acids. Germline V gene data show CDR1 as LGHDT and CDR2 as YNNKEL (reference sequence).

V gene TRBV5-1 combines with J gene TRBJ1-5, with TRBD1 matching over 7 bases. Looked up from germline, CDR1 is SGHRS and CDR2 is YFSETQ. Unmatched junction bases numbered 2, after V lost 2 bases and J lost 3 bases. The CDR3 is 14 residues long. CDR3: CASSLGTANQPQHF. The CDR3 DNA sequence: TGCGCCAGCAGCTTAGGGACAGCCAATCAGCCCCAGCATTTT. Variable domain in full (rest from reference TRBV5-1 and TRBJ1-5): KAGVTQTPRYLIKTRGQQVTLSCSPISGHRSVSWYQQTPGQGLQFLFEYFSETQRNKGNFPGRFSGRQFSNSRSEMNVSTLELGDSALYLCASSLGTANQPQHFGDGTRLSIL.

V is TRBV19 and J is TRBJ2-7, with a possible D match to TRBD1 (5 bases). The germline V and J ends were trimmed by 0 bases and 1 base, with 7 bases remaining between them. In germline, CDR1 is LNHDA, CDR2 SQIVND (reference sequence). This CDR3 contains 14 residues. The CDR3 DNA is TGTGCCAGTAGTATAGAAGGGGCATCCTACGAGCAGTACTTC. Translating it yields CASSIEGASYEQYF.

The V gene is TRBV6-5, the J gene TRBJ2-7; TRBD2 aligns across 8 bases. The CDR3 loop spans 15 amino acids. CDR1 and CDR2 from the germline V gene are MNHEY and SVGAGI. J lost 1 base, V lost 6 bases, and 8 bases had no gene match. CDR3 amino acids: CASSSPASGSYEQYF. CDR3 sequence (DNA): TGTGCCAGCAGCTCTCCAGCTAGCGGGTCCTACGAGCAGTACTTC.

Only a few counts were recorded for this clone. This chain connects TRBV6-6 to TRBJ2-3; maybe TRBD2 (7 bases). This CDR3 spans 17 amino acids. V lost 5 bases, J lost 1 base, and 19 bases lay in between. From germline, CDR1 is MNHNY and CDR2 SVGAGI (reference sequence). For the CDR3, the DNA is TGTGCCAGCAGTCTAGGTGGGGGAGGGGGAGGCACAGATACGCAGTATTTT. Translating it yields CASSLGGGGGGTDTQYF.

The sample holds one count of this clone. This chain connects TRBV25-1 to TRBJ2-1; the D is unclear. Germline loops: CDR1 MGHDK, CDR2 SYGVNS. The CDR3 covers 14 residues. V was shortened by 3 bases and J by 10 bases, with 16 bases between the two germline ends. The CDR3 loop is CASSDLFEAAEQFF. The DNA for the CDR3 is TGTGCCAGCAGTGATCTGTTCGAGGCGGCAGAGCAGTTCTTC. Variable domain in full (rest from reference TRBV25-1 and TRBJ2-1): EADIYQTPRYLVIGTGKKITLECSQTMGHDKMYWYQQDPGMELHLIHYSYGVNSTEKGDLSSESTVSRIRTEHFPLTLESARPSHTSQYLCASSDLFEAAEQFFGPGTRLTVL.

This sequence joins TRBV14 and TRBJ2-7, with D possibly TRBD1 on 5 matching bases. V dropped 0 bases and J dropped 2 bases, with 14 bases sitting between them. In germline, CDR1 is SGHDN, CDR2 FVKESK. The CDR3 sequence is 16 residues long. The CDR3 DNA reads TGTGCCAGCAGCCAAGATGGGCGAAGGGGAACCTACGAGCAGTACTTC. It codes for CASSQDGRRGTYEQYF.

The rearrangement links TRBV21-1 to TRBJ2-2; the DNA was not compared with TRBD2, the D call given in the table. TRBV21-1 corresponds to a pseudogene. The CDR3 consists of 18 residues. Here the CDR3 reads CASSSGTSGGTNTGELFF. The CDR3 nucleotides read TGTGCCAGCAGCTCCGGGACTAGCGGGGGGACGAACACCGGGGAGCTGTTTTTT.

V and J are TRBV24-1 and TRBJ2-1, with D hard to call. Trimming removed 1 base at V and 7 bases at J, with 4 bases between. The germline CDR1 and CDR2 sequences are KGHDR and SFDVKD. The CDR3 is 12 amino acids. The CDR3 DNA is TGTGCCACCAGTGATTTTATGAATGAGCAGTTCTTC. This sequence encodes CATSDFMNEQFF.

This clone was counted a single time. The chain joins TRBV3-1 (or the pseudogene TRBV3-2) to TRBJ2-7; a weak D match, TRBD2 (6 bases). The CDR3 loop spans 12 amino acids. In germline, CDR1 is LGHDT, CDR2 YNNKEL (reference sequence). With 2 bases removed from V and 9 bases from J, the gap between germline ends came to 11 bases. CDR3 sequence reads: CASSQTGGVQYF. The CDR3 DNA follows: TGTGCCAGCAGCCAAACAGGAGGGGTGCAGTACTTC.